A selection of T cell receptor beta chains follows, all from one sample in a study of blood T cell repertoires in COVID-19. Profiling relied on immunoSEQ multiplex PCR, and the TCRdb table lists in-frame clones only, not all of them. The data show 120,000 or so clones, with roughly 80% seen just once and 2.5% held by the top ten. Sequencing was performed on peripheral blood. These TCRs come from a man over 45 with acute or convalescent COVID-19. Each CDR3 is given with its conserved first and last residue. D genes are given only for firm matches. Clone size is stated in some rows and not others, as once, few, many or a class when expanded.

v_call	d_call	clone_size	j_call	cdr3_aa	cdr3_nt
TRBV9	TRBD1	NA	TRBJ1-2	CASSAYGQAYGYTF	TGTGCCAGCAGCGCCTACGGACAGGCCTATGGCTACACCTTC
TRBV9	NA	NA	TRBJ1-3	CASSVLPGGRSSGNTIYF	TGTGCCAGCAGCGTCCTCCCCGGAGGGAGAAGCTCTGGAAACACCATATATTTT
TRBV7-3	NA	NA	TRBJ2-2	CASSIHQGTGELFF	TGTGCCAGCAGCATCCACCAGGGGACCGGGGAGCTGTTTTTT
TRBV21-1	NA	NA	TRBJ2-5	CASSNIEWGGFLETQYF	TGTGCCAGCAGCAATATAGAATGGGGGGGCTTTTTGGAGACCCAGTACTTC
TRBV29-1	TRBD1	NA	TRBJ1-2	CSVSGGNYGYTF	TGCAGCGTGTCAGGGGGCAACTATGGCTACACCTTC
TRBV19	TRBD1	NA	TRBJ1-6	CASSMSGTGDSPLHF	TGTGCCAGTAGTATGAGCGGGACAGGGGATTCACCCCTCCACTTT
TRBV4-1	TRBD1	NA	TRBJ2-1	CASSPQGDSYNEQFF	TGCGCCAGCAGCCCACAGGGGGACTCCTACAATGAGCAGTTCTTC
TRBV6-6	TRBD1	NA	TRBJ1-6	CASSRPGQGPPLHF	TGTGCCAGCAGCCGACCGGGACAGGGCCCACCCCTCCACTTT
TRBV28	NA	NA	TRBJ1-4	CASRTLRAATNEKLFF	TGTGCCAGCAGAACCCTGCGGGCGGCAACTAATGAAAAACTGTTTTTT
TRBV13	TRBD1	NA	TRBJ2-1	CASSLVGTAIHNEQFF	TGTGCCAGCAGCTTAGTGGGGACAGCTATACACAATGAGCAGTTCTTC
TRBV11-1	TRBD1	once	TRBJ1-2	CASARGTGGRNGYTF	TGTGCCAGCGCCCGAGGGACAGGGGGCAGGAATGGCTACACCTTC
TRBV13	NA	NA	TRBJ2-7	CASSLGRQGLGEQYF	TGTGCCAGCAGCTTAGGCCGTCAGGGGTTGGGCGAGCAGTACTTC
TRBV7-3	TRBD2	many	TRBJ2-2	CASSPLTSGVGELFF	TGTGCCAGCAGCCCCCTGACTAGCGGGGTGGGGGAGCTGTTTTTT
TRBV6-5	NA	NA	TRBJ1-2	CASRDTRVGYTF	TGTGCCTCAAGGGACACACGGGTCGGCTACACCTTC
TRBV11-2	TRBD2	NA	TRBJ2-3	CASSLTSGLPSTDTQYF	TGTGCCAGCAGCTTAACTAGCGGCCTACCTAGCACAGATACGCAGTATTTT
TRBV29-1	NA	NA	TRBJ2-1	CSVDPLSYNEQFF	TGCAGCGTTGACCCACTATCCTACAATGAGCAGTTCTTC
TRBV24-1	TRBD1	NA	TRBJ1-2	CATHTGTADDGYTF	TGTGCCACCCATACCGGGACAGCGGACGATGGCTACACCTTC
TRBV7-4	TRBD2	once	TRBJ2-3	CASSSMKSGRVARTDTQYF	TGTGCCAGCAGCTCGATGAAAAGCGGGAGGGTCGCTCGAACAGATACGCAGTATTTT
TRBV9	NA	NA	TRBJ1-5	CASSKTEDQPQHF	TGTGCCAGCAGCAAAACAGAAGATCAGCCCCAGCATTTT
TRBV7-3	NA	NA	TRBJ1-3	CASSENSGNTIYF	TGTGCCAGCAGCGAGAACTCTGGAAACACCATATATTTT
TRBV6-6	TRBD1	NA	TRBJ1-6	CASSYSGTANSPLHF	TGTGCCAGCAGTTACTCCGGGACAGCTAATTCACCCCTCCACTTT
TRBV5-1	NA	NA	TRBJ2-4	CASSLQEGNIQYF	TGCGCCAGCAGCCTCCAAGAGGGAAACATTCAGTACTTC
TRBV4-1	TRBD2	once	TRBJ2-7	CASRPAGGGYEQYF	TGCGCCAGCAGGCCTGCGGGGGGCGGCTACGAGCAGTACTTC
TRBV18	NA	once	TRBJ2-1	CASSLSGDTGRDEQFF	TGTGCCAGCTCCCTCAGTGGGGACACGGGTCGGGATGAGCAGTTCTTC
TRBV6-5	NA	NA	TRBJ1-2	CASSQQGIAHGYTF	TGTGCCAGCAGTCAACAGGGAATCGCCCATGGCTACACCTTC
TRBV6-5	NA	NA	TRBJ1-5	CASNRAENQPQHF	TGTGCCAGCAACAGGGCTGAAAATCAGCCCCAGCATTTT
TRBV4-1	TRBD1	NA	TRBJ1-1	CASSRTGVGTEAFF	TGCGCCAGCAGCCGGACAGGGGTAGGCACTGAAGCTTTCTTT
TRBV7-9	NA	NA	TRBJ2-7	CASSSLSGSYEQYF	TGTGCCAGCAGCTCGCTCTCAGGGTCCTACGAGCAGTACTTC
TRBV5-1	NA	NA	TRBJ1-3	CASSLGDISGNTIYF	TGCGCCAGCAGCTTGGGGGACATCTCTGGAAACACCATATATTTT
TRBV27	NA	NA	TRBJ2-7	CASPGALYEQYF	TGTGCCAGCCCAGGGGCCCTCTACGAGCAGTACTTC
TRBV9	TRBD2	NA	TRBJ2-7	CASSPRLAETYEQYF	TGTGCCAGCAGCCCCCGACTAGCGGAGACCTACGAGCAGTACTTC
TRBV24-1	TRBD1	NA	TRBJ1-2	CATSGRDRQNYGYTF	TGTGCCACCAGTGGCCGGGACAGGCAGAACTATGGCTACACCTTC
TRBV5-8	NA	few	TRBJ1-2	CASSTGSYNYGYTF	TGTGCCAGCAGCACCGGGTCCTACAACTATGGCTACACCTTC
TRBV6-2/TRBV6-3	TRBD2	NA	TRBJ2-5	CASTPGGGETQYF	TGTGCCAGCACCCCGGGGGGTGGAGAGACCCAGTACTTC
TRBV28	NA	NA	TRBJ1-5	CASRSEEGRNQPQHF	TGTGCCAGCCGGTCGGAGGAGGGGCGAAATCAGCCCCAGCATTTT
TRBV6-6	TRBD1	NA	TRBJ1-4	CASSYSGTGGGKLFF	TGTGCCAGCAGTTACTCGGGGACAGGGGGCGGAAAACTGTTTTTT
TRBV5-1	TRBD1	NA	TRBJ2-7	CASSRDRDYEQYF	TGCGCCAGCAGCCGGGACAGGGATTACGAGCAGTACTTC
TRBV15	TRBD2	NA	TRBJ2-2	CATSRDPGLTNTGELFF	TGTGCCACCAGCAGGGATCCGGGACTAACCAACACCGGGGAGCTGTTTTTT
TRBV2	TRBD1	NA	TRBJ2-1	CASSFDRGGNEQFF	TGTGCCAGCAGTTTCGACAGGGGAGGCAATGAGCAGTTCTTC
TRBV28	NA	NA	TRBJ2-6	CASRSLSGANVLTF	TGTGCCAGCAGGAGCCTCTCTGGGGCCAACGTCCTGACTTTC
TRBV3-1/TRBV3-2	NA	NA	TRBJ2-1	CASSQSGVNNEQFF	TGTGCCAGCAGCCAATCGGGAGTGAACAATGAGCAGTTCTTC
TRBV18	NA	NA	TRBJ1-3	CASSRDASGVVKNTIYF	TGTGCCAGCTCACGCGACGCGTCAGGGGTGGTTAAAAACACCATATATTTT
TRBV7-8	NA	NA	TRBJ1-3	CASSLDSGNTIYF	TGTGCCAGCAGCTTAGACAGTGGAAACACCATATATTTT
TRBV3-1/TRBV3-2	TRBD2	NA	TRBJ2-1	CASSQEPSGGANEQFF	TGTGCCAGCAGCCAAGAACCTAGCGGGGGGGCGAATGAGCAGTTCTTC
TRBV2	TRBD2	few	TRBJ2-5	CASCVGRGSGRARGETQYF	TGTGCCAGCTGTGTGGGGCGCGGAAGCGGGAGGGCCCGGGGGGAGACCCAGTACTTC
TRBV28	TRBD2	NA	TRBJ2-7	CASSFGLAGDYEQYF	TGTGCCAGCAGTTTCGGGCTAGCGGGGGACTACGAGCAGTACTTC
TRBV7-9	NA	NA	TRBJ2-7	CASSVTGYYEQYF	TGTGCCAGCAGCGTAACGGGATACTACGAGCAGTACTTC
TRBV9	NA	NA	TRBJ2-7	CASSVEAGRSYEQYF	TGTGCCAGCAGCGTAGAGGCGGGACGCTCCTACGAGCAGTACTTC
TRBV7-8	TRBD1	NA	TRBJ2-7	CASRPPYTGTGDYEQYF	TGTGCCAGCAGACCGCCCTACACCGGGACAGGGGACTACGAGCAGTACTTC
TRBV28	TRBD2	NA	TRBJ2-1	CASSLWTSGGPLRNEQFF	TGTGCCAGCAGTCTATGGACTAGCGGGGGACCCCTGAGGAATGAGCAGTTCTTC
TRBV3-1/TRBV3-2	TRBD1	NA	TRBJ1-5	CASSQSTGGYQPQHF	TGTGCCAGCAGCCAATCGACAGGGGGCTATCAGCCCCAGCATTTT
TRBV30	NA	NA	TRBJ1-6	CAWTMDGRDSPLHF	TGTGCCTGGACCATGGACGGGAGGGATTCACCCCTCCACTTT
TRBV9	TRBD1	NA	TRBJ2-1	CASSARGRDNEQFF	TGTGCCAGCAGCGCCAGGGGGCGAGACAATGAGCAGTTCTTC
TRBV5-1	NA	NA	TRBJ1-4	CASSLRERFSNEKLFF	TGCGCCAGCAGCTTAAGGGAGAGGTTTTCTAATGAAAAACTGTTTTTT
TRBV28	NA	NA	TRBJ1-1	CASSSASEAFF	TGTGCCAGCAGTTCCGCGTCTGAAGCTTTCTTT
TRBV7-3	TRBD2	NA	TRBJ2-3	CASSETAGVGDTQYF	TGTGCCAGCAGCGAAACTGCGGGGGTGGGAGATACGCAGTATTTT
TRBV24-1	NA	few	TRBJ2-1	CATSDFSAGEQFF	TGTGCCACCAGTGATTTCAGCGCCGGTGAGCAGTTCTTC
TRBV12-5	TRBD1	NA	TRBJ1-4	CASGLGQGSEKLFF	TGTGCTAGTGGTTTGGGACAGGGTAGTGAAAAACTGTTTTTT
TRBV2	TRBD1	NA	TRBJ1-1	CASRNRGTEAFF	TGTGCCAGCAGAAACAGGGGCACTGAAGCTTTCTTT
TRBV15	NA	NA	TRBJ1-1	CATSRVFSGKGEAFF	TGTGCCACCAGCAGAGTATTTTCGGGGAAAGGAGAAGCTTTCTTT